A single sample is the source of the 3 T cell receptor beta chains below, sequenced in a study of blood T cell repertoires in COVID-19. TCRdb's table, derived via immunoSEQ multiplex PCR, lists solely in-frame clones and lacks some. The sample gives approximately 170,000 clones, approximately 85% of which show up once; 1% to 1.5% is in the top ten. Sequencing input: peripheral blood. The origin of the receptors is a man aged 55-75 years who had recovered from COVID-19.

The V gene is TRBV6-2 or TRBV6-3, the J gene TRBJ1-4, with 10 bases matching TRBD1. Trimming at V came to 5 bases and at J to 8 bases, leaving 5 bases not matched to a gene. CDR1 is MNHEY and CDR2 is SVGEGT in the germline V gene. This CDR3 has 14 amino acids. The CDR3 loop reads CASSRDRGREKLFF. The CDR3 nucleotides are TGTGCCAGCAGTCGGGACAGGGGAAGAGAAAAACTGTTTTTT.

V and J are TRBV27 and TRBJ2-2, with TRBD1 matching over 7 bases. J lost 9 bases, V lost 10 bases, and 14 bases had no gene match. The CDR3 is 14 residues long. Germline V gene data show CDR1 as MNHEY and CDR2 as SMNVEV (reference sequence). The DNA for the CDR3 is TGTGCCACCAGACGGGACAGATATTCGCGGGAGCTGTTTTTT. Protein product: CATRRDRYSRELFF.

In this sample, this clone turned up once. The V gene is TRBV12-5, the J gene TRBJ1-4; D is perhaps TRBD1 (6 bases). Germline loops: CDR1 LGHNT, CDR2 FRNRAP. V was shortened by 11 bases and J by 6 bases, with 16 bases between the two germline ends. The CDR3 runs to 13 residues. CDR3: CACLQGRDEKLFF. CDR3 sequence (DNA): TGTGCTTGCCTGCAGGGGCGAGATGAAAAACTGTTTTTT.